These T cell receptor beta chains were read from a single sample in a study of cytomegalovirus exposure and HLA in healthy donors. Libraries were prepared by immunoSEQ multiplex PCR; TCRdb keeps only in-frame clonotypes and omits some of them. The sample consists of over 150,000 clones, approximately 80% of them appearing once. The sequencing sample was made of PBMCs. The receptor source for this set is a woman in her forties in good health and CMV-seronegative. Each CDR3 is given with its conserved first and last residue. D genes are given only for firm matches. The size field is filled for only some rows; it gives once, few, many or a size class.

V gene	clone size	J gene	D gene	CDR3 protein	CDR3 DNA
TRBV5-6	once	TRBJ2-3	.	CASRLSPQGGTDTQYF	TGTGCCAGCAGACTGTCGCCTCAAGGGGGCACAGATACGCAGTATTTT
TRBV6-1	.	TRBJ1-1	.	CASIPWAANTEAFF	TGTGCCAGCATACCCTGGGCAGCGAACACTGAAGCTTTCTTT
TRBV18	.	TRBJ2-1	TRBD1	CASSPRAAGTGLLF	TGTGCCAGCTCACCACGGGCCGCCGGGACAGGGCTACTCTTC
TRBV18	.	TRBJ1-1	.	CASSPTRDTMNTEAFF	TGTGCCAGCTCACCAACGAGGGATACCATGAACACTGAAGCTTTCTTT
TRBV10-3	.	TRBJ1-4	TRBD1	CARSGTEDEKLFF	TGTGCCAGATCCGGGACAGAGGATGAAAAACTGTTTTTT
TRBV9	.	TRBJ2-5	.	CASSQGLVETQYF	TGTGCCAGCAGCCAGGGTTTAGTGGAGACCCAGTACTTC
TRBV11-2	.	TRBJ1-4	.	CASSLGSGGINEKLFF	TGTGCCAGCAGCTTAGGTAGCGGGGGCATTAATGAAAAACTGTTTTTT
TRBV28	.	TRBJ2-6	TRBD2	CASSFGEGLDGANVLTF	TGTGCCAGCAGTTTCGGGGAGGGGCTTGATGGGGCCAACGTCCTGACTTTC
TRBV6-5	.	TRBJ1-1	.	CASSPGGNTEAFF	TGTGCCAGCAGCCCCGGCGGGAACACTGAAGCTTTCTTT
TRBV6-1	few	TRBJ2-1	TRBD2	CASSEEAGGYNEQFF	TGTGCCAGCAGTGAAGAAGCGGGGGGGTACAATGAGCAGTTCTTC
TRBV5-1	.	TRBJ2-1	TRBD2	CASLSGTSGSYEQFF	TGCGCCAGCCTTTCCGGGACTAGCGGGAGCTATGAGCAGTTCTTC
TRBV7-6	.	TRBJ1-5	.	CASSRDRTQPQHF	TGTGCCAGCAGCCGCGACAGGACTCAGCCCCAGCATTTT
TRBV2	.	TRBJ2-7	TRBD2	CASRGGPGREYF	TGTGCCAGCAGGGGAGGACCCGGGAGGGAGTACTTC
TRBV5-5	.	TRBJ2-7	.	CASSLTSYEQYF	TGTGCCAGCAGCTTGACCAGCTACGAGCAGTACTTC
TRBV7-7	few	TRBJ2-7	.	CASSSGYSPGYEQYF	TGTGCTAGCAGCTCGGGGTACTCCCCGGGCTACGAGCAGTACTTC
TRBV11-3	.	TRBJ1-5	.	CASSAGGVQPQHF	TGTGCCAGCAGCGCTGGGGGGGTCCAGCCCCAGCATTTT
TRBV30	.	TRBJ1-1	.	CAWSVQVGTEAFF	TGTGCCTGGAGCGTACAGGTTGGCACTGAAGCTTTCTTT
TRBV30	.	TRBJ1-1	TRBD1	CAWSVGQGKAEAFF	TGTGCCTGGAGTGTAGGACAGGGAAAGGCTGAAGCTTTCTTT
TRBV19	.	TRBJ1-5	TRBD1	CASSMRRGDRGRMGNQPQHF	TGTGCCAGTAGTATGCGAAGGGGGGACAGGGGGCGAATGGGCAATCAGCCCCAGCATTTT
TRBV18	.	TRBJ1-2	.	CASSPGGGYYGYTF	TGTGCCAGCTCACCCGGGGGGGGCTACTATGGCTACACCTTC
TRBV27	.	TRBJ1-5	.	CASSWAINQPQHF	TGTGCCAGCAGTTGGGCGATCAATCAGCCCCAGCATTTT
TRBV6-5	once	TRBJ2-7	TRBD1	CASRVTGGISEQYF	TGTGCCAGCCGAGTGACAGGGGGCATTTCCGAGCAGTACTTC
TRBV30	.	TRBJ1-1	.	CAWKGDLLHTEAFF	TGTGCCTGGAAGGGGGATTTGTTGCATACTGAAGCTTTCTTT
TRBV7-2	.	TRBJ2-1	.	CASSIGLGGNEQFF	TGTGCCAGCAGCATTGGACTTGGGGGGAATGAGCAGTTCTTC
TRBV30	.	TRBJ2-2	.	CAWSVFQDTGELFF	TGTGCCTGGAGTGTATTTCAGGACACCGGGGAGCTGTTTTTT
TRBV4-2	.	TRBJ2-7	.	CASSPGGQPYEQYF	TGTGCCAGCAGCCCCGGCGGCCAGCCTTACGAGCAGTACTTC
TRBV28	.	TRBJ2-4	TRBD2	CASSLNGLAGREQYF	TGTGCCAGCAGTTTAAATGGGCTAGCGGGGCGGGAGCAGTACTTC
TRBV10-3	.	TRBJ2-2	TRBD2	CAISRSGRGTGELFF	TGTGCCATCAGTCGTAGCGGGAGGGGAACCGGGGAGCTGTTTTTT
TRBV10-3	.	TRBJ2-3	.	CAIKQASGTDTQYF	TGTGCCATCAAACAGGCTAGCGGCACAGATACGCAGTATTTT
TRBV18	.	TRBJ1-1	.	CASSPGRNTEAFF	TGTGCCAGCTCACCGGGGAGGAACACTGAAGCTTTCTTT
TRBV7-7	.	TRBJ2-5	.	CASSLDWAEETQYF	TGTGCTAGCAGCTTAGATTGGGCAGAAGAGACCCAGTACTTC
TRBV5-6	once	TRBJ2-6	TRBD1	CASSPRQGAGGANVLTF	TGTGCCAGCAGCCCCAGACAGGGGGCGGGTGGGGCCAACGTCCTGACTTTC
TRBV7-6	.	TRBJ2-3	TRBD2	CASSPSGTSSTDTQYF	TGTGCCAGCAGCCCTAGCGGGACATCTAGCACAGATACGCAGTATTTT
TRBV2	.	TRBJ2-3	.	CASPDLTTDTQYF	TGTGCCAGCCCCGACTTAACCACAGATACGCAGTATTTT
TRBV4-1	.	TRBJ2-7	.	CASSQGQAIYEQYF	TGCGCCAGCAGCCAAGGGCAGGCAATCTACGAGCAGTACTTC
TRBV28	.	TRBJ1-1	TRBD1	CASSFIPVPRTGEFSTEAFF	TGTGCCAGCAGTTTTATCCCGGTCCCCCGGACAGGGGAATTTAGCACTGAAGCTTTCTTT
TRBV5-6	.	TRBJ1-1	.	CASSLTVRGTEAFF	TGTGCCAGCAGCTTGACCGTTCGGGGGACTGAAGCTTTCTTT
TRBV5-6	few	TRBJ2-7	.	CASSLNTLRSEYF	TGTGCCAGCAGTTTAAATACCCTACGATCGGAGTACTTC
TRBV11-3	.	TRBJ1-1	.	CASSLTVMTAEAFF	TGTGCCAGCAGCTTGACTGTTATGACAGCTGAAGCTTTCTTT
TRBV5-1	once	TRBJ2-7	TRBD2	CASASGTGYEQYF	TGCGCCAGCGCTAGCGGGACGGGCTACGAGCAGTACTTC
TRBV16	.	TRBJ2-7	.	CASSPGLYEQYF	TGTGCCAGCAGCCCCGGACTCTACGAGCAGTACTTC
TRBV7-2	.	TRBJ2-5	TRBD2	CASSYGTSGRRRGETQYF	TGTGCCAGCAGCTATGGGACTAGCGGGAGGAGGAGGGGAGAGACCCAGTACTTC
TRBV5-1	.	TRBJ2-7	TRBD2	CASSFRGGLALPYEQYF	TGCGCCAGCAGCTTCCGCGGGGGACTAGCGCTCCCCTACGAGCAGTACTTC
TRBV10-3	.	TRBJ1-1	TRBD1	CAISRDRETEAFF	TGTGCCATCAGTCGGGACAGAGAGACTGAAGCTTTCTTT
TRBV5-6	.	TRBJ2-7	.	CASSLASGRTYEQYF	TGTGCCAGCAGCTTGGCCAGCGGCCGGACCTACGAGCAGTACTTC
TRBV5-1	.	TRBJ2-6	.	CASSPDRIPGANVLTF	TGCGCCAGCAGCCCTGACAGGATACCTGGGGCCAACGTCCTGACTTTC
TRBV5-8	once	TRBJ1-2	.	CASSLGLGGAYGYTF	TGTGCCAGCAGCTTGGGACTTGGCGGCGCATATGGCTACACCTTC
TRBV7-9	.	TRBJ2-5	TRBD2	CASSRTSGGAETQYF	TGTGCCAGCAGCCGGACTAGCGGGGGGGCGGAGACCCAGTACTTC
TRBV30	.	TRBJ1-2	.	CALTGFGYGYTF	TGTGCCTTAACAGGGTTTGGGTATGGCTACACCTTC
TRBV5-1	.	TRBJ1-1	.	CASSSEGTPLAAFF	TGCGCCAGCAGCTCGGAAGGGACTCCATTAGCGGCTTTCTTT
TRBV5-1	.	TRBJ2-3	.	CASSPGSTDTQYF	TGCGCCAGCAGCCCAGGTAGCACAGATACGCAGTATTTT
TRBV19	.	TRBJ2-3	TRBD2	CASSMLAGRTDTQYF	TGTGCCAGTAGTATGCTAGCGGGACGCACAGATACGCAGTATTTT
TRBV2	.	TRBJ1-1	.	CASSADPRRAFF	TGTGCCAGCAGCGCCGACCCTCGGCGGGCTTTCTTT
TRBV5-8	.	TRBJ1-5	.	CASSRREWGNQPQHF	TGTGCCAGCAGCCGCAGGGAATGGGGCAATCAGCCCCAGCATTTT
TRBV5-1	.	TRBJ2-1	TRBD1	CASRYNPGQNNNEQFF	TGCGCCAGCAGGTATAATCCGGGACAGAATAACAATGAGCAGTTCTTC
TRBV27	.	TRBJ1-2	TRBD1	CASSFLTGGVYGYTF	TGTGCCAGCAGTTTCCTGACAGGGGGGGTCTATGGCTACACCTTC
TRBV7-7	.	TRBJ2-3	.	CASSFGGGDTQYF	TGTGCTAGCAGCTTCGGGGGTGGAGATACGCAGTATTTT